The next 32 T cell receptor beta chains were all read from a single sample in a study of cytomegalovirus exposure and HLA in healthy donors (dated by TCRdb to about 2017). The protocol used for the library was the immunoSEQ multiplex PCR assay. A mixture of 60 forward primers for TCR Vbeta segments and 13 reverse primers for TCR Jbeta segments was used in the multiplex PCR. TCRdb took over this immuneACCESS table, retaining in-frame rearrangements with V and J assigned. Such tables are incomplete; in checked studies, under half of the missing clones stem from an unresolved V gene, and the remainder is unexplained. The sample's own table lists 90,000 to 130,000 clones. 3.5% to 4.5% of the sample is held by the ten biggest clonotypes. Specimen: PBMCs. The receptors were gathered from a man aged 25-45 years in good health and CMV-seronegative.

The V gene is TRBV19, the J gene TRBJ2-7, with D perhaps TRBD1 (5 bases). Germline CDR1 is LNHDA and CDR2 is SQIVND (reference sequence). The CDR3 totals 12 residues. Trimming pared 6 bases from V and 6 bases from J, leaving 12 bases between. The CDR3 is CASRKGVGEQYF. The CDR3 DNA follows: TGTGCCAGTAGAAAAGGGGTGGGCGAGCAGTACTTC.

This chain joins TRBV12-5 and TRBJ1-2; weak D call: TRBD1 (5 bases). CDR3 length: 15 amino acids. Between the trimmed V and J ends, which lost 0 bases and 1 base, there was a span of 9 bases. Germline CDR1 and CDR2: LGHNT and FRNRAP. This CDR3 reads CASGLVRGVNYGYTF. The CDR3 DNA reads TGTGCTAGTGGTTTGGTACGGGGGGTTAACTATGGCTACACCTTC.

This chain connects TRBV5-1 to TRBJ2-3, with D uncertain. From germline, CDR1 is SGHRS and CDR2 YFSETQ. This CDR3 contains 14 residues. Trimming took off 2 bases at V and 4 bases at J, with 11 bases between the two ends. CDR3 region: CASSFTTPPDTQYF. The CDR3 nucleotides are TGCGCCAGCAGCTTTACTACCCCCCCAGATACGCAGTATTTT.

The chain employs TRBV2 and TRBJ2-7; no clear D gene. Germline CDR1 is SNHLY and CDR2 is FYNNEI. The V end was cut by 7 bases, the J end by 0 bases, with 4 bases between. This CDR3 has 11 amino acids. CDR3 protein: CASILSYEQYF. CDR3 nucleotides: TGTGCCAGCATCCTCTCCTACGAGCAGTACTTC.

The chain uses TRBV7-2 and TRBJ1-1; D is uncertain. The CDR3 is 14 residues long. V gave up 7 bases and J gave up 1 base, with 13 bases separating them. CDR1 is SGHTA and CDR2 is FQGNSA in the germline V gene. The CDR3 DNA is TGTGCCAGCAATCCTTCCCGGGGGAACACTGAAGCTTTCTTT. Translating gives CASNPSRGNTEAFF.

The V and J genes are TRBV7-7 and TRBJ2-1; a possible D gene is TRBD1 (6 bases). Germline V gives CDR1 SSHAT, CDR2 FNYEAQ (reference sequence). Trimming took off 4 bases at V and 7 bases at J, with 11 bases between the two ends. The CDR3 extends over 13 amino acids. The CDR3, as DNA: TGTGCCAGCAGCTCCGGCCAGGGGAATGAGCAGTTCTTC. As protein: CASSSGQGNEQFF.

V is TRBV2 and J is TRBJ1-1; 12 bases map to TRBD1. Per germline, CDR1 SNHLY and CDR2 FYNNEI. The J segment lost 4 bases and the V segment lost 8 bases, leaving 11 bases of the junction unmatched. CDR3 length: 16 residues. The CDR3 protein is CASVSGTGGLPTEAFF. The CDR3, as DNA: TGTGCCAGCGTCTCCGGGACAGGGGGCTTGCCCACTGAAGCTTTCTTT.

V usage is TRBV2 and J usage is TRBJ2-2, with a tentative D call TRBD2 (7 bases). Between the trimmed V and J ends, which lost 7 bases and 3 bases, there was a span of 15 bases. The CDR3 has 15 residues. Germline assignment: CDR1 SNHLY and CDR2 FYNNEI. CDR3 DNA sequence: TGTGCCAGCAAAGGGGGGGCGCCAGACACCGGGGAGCTGTTTTTT. Its translation: CASKGGAPDTGELFF.

The V call is TRBV2, the J call TRBJ2-7, with D possibly matching TRBD2 (5 bases). Germline V gene data show CDR1 as SNHLY and CDR2 as FYNNEI. Trimming left V 8 bases short and J 12 bases short, with 23 bases between. This CDR3 comprises 13 residues. For the CDR3, the DNA is TGTGCCAGCGTACCATCGTATTCGGGGTACGCGTACTTC. It yields the protein CASVPSYSGYAYF.

The rearrangement uses TRBV18 and TRBJ2-1, with 11 bases lining up with TRBD2. The CDR3 contains 16 residues. J was trimmed by 9 bases and V by 4 bases; bases with no gene match: 11. Germline loops: CDR1 KGHSH, CDR2 LQKENI. The CDR3 nucleotides read TGTGCCAGCTCACGATTACTAGCGGGGGCCCCGGGTGAGCAGTTCTTC. Residues: CASSRLLAGAPGEQFF.

This chain uses TRBV7-9 with TRBJ2-5; 11 positions agree with TRBD2. V was clipped by 6 bases and J by 2 bases; unmatched bases: 11. The CDR3 extends over 17 amino acids. The germline CDR1 and CDR2 sequences are SEHNR and FQNEAQ (reference sequence). The CDR3 spells CASRDTSGGKPQETQYF. The DNA of the CDR3 is TGTGCCAGCAGAGATACTAGCGGGGGAAAGCCTCAAGAGACCCAGTACTTC.

The chain combines TRBV4-1 with TRBJ1-4, with D perhaps TRBD1 (5 bases). V gave up 1 base and J gave up 8 bases, with 14 bases separating them. The CDR3 sequence is 15 residues long. Germline lookup yields CDR1 MGHRA and CDR2 YSYEKL. CDR3 coding DNA: TGCGCCAGCAGCCAAGTAGGCACCGGGGGGGAAAAACTGTTTTTT. Its protein is CASSQVGTGGEKLFF.

This chain links TRBV12-5 with TRBJ2-5, with 13 bases identical to TRBD2. Germline V gene data show CDR1 as LGHNT and CDR2 as FRNRAP. The CDR3 is made up of 17 amino acids. Germline trimming cut 0 bases from V and 4 bases from J; bases unmatched to any gene: 5. The CDR3 protein is CASGLVRTSGGLETQYF. The DNA of the CDR3 is TGTGCTAGTGGTTTGGTCAGGACTAGCGGGGGCCTAGAGACCCAGTACTTC.

This chain uses TRBV29-1 with TRBJ1-2; 8 nucleotides agree with TRBD1. The V gene end was trimmed by 7 bases and the J gene end by 8 bases; junction bases not matched to a gene: 9. From germline, CDR1 is SQVTM and CDR2 ANQGSEA. The CDR3 is 12 residues long. CDR3: CSGSGQGEGYTF. The CDR3 DNA reads TGCAGCGGCTCCGGACAGGGCGAGGGCTACACCTTC.

V gene TRBV9 combines with J gene TRBJ1-5, with a weak D call TRBD1 (6 bases). Germline-derived CDR1 and CDR2 are SGDLS and YYNGEE. The CDR3 spans 15 residues. The V end lost 0 bases, the J end lost 6 bases, and 13 bases lay between the germline ends. CDR3 residues: CASSVDSGVTQPQHF. DNA for the CDR3: TGTGCCAGCAGCGTAGATTCAGGGGTGACTCAGCCCCAGCATTTT. Full variable domain (remainder filled in from reference TRBV9 and TRBJ1-5): DSGVTQTPKHLITATGQRVTLRCSPRSGDLSVYWYQQSLDQGLQFLIQYYNGEERAKGNILERFSAQQFPDLHSELNLSSLELGDSALYFCASSVDSGVTQPQHFGDGTRLSIL.

The genes are TRBV5-6 and TRBJ2-3, with 8 bases aligning to TRBD2. Germline V gives CDR1 SGHDT, CDR2 YYEEEE. Germline trimming cut 4 bases from V and 1 base from J; bases unmatched to any gene: 8. There are 16 residues in the CDR3. The CDR3: CASSPGTRARTDTQYF. The CDR3 DNA is TGTGCCAGCAGCCCCGGGACTAGAGCTCGCACAGATACGCAGTATTTT.

This sequence joins TRBV5-4 and TRBJ2-5; possible D gene TRBD2, 7 bases. V lost 4 bases and J 4 bases, leaving 14 bases between the germline ends. From germline, CDR1 is SGHNT and CDR2 YYREEE (reference sequence). The CDR3 is 14 residues long. The CDR3 loop is CASSRGGGIETQYF. Written as DNA, the CDR3 is TGTGCCAGCAGCAGGGGGGGCGGGATAGAGACCCAGTACTTC.

The V gene is TRBV5-5, the J gene TRBJ1-2, with D perhaps matching TRBD1 (6 bases). This CDR3 has 16 residues. Germline V gives CDR1 SGHKS, CDR2 YYEKEE (reference sequence). The V gene lost 4 bases and the J gene lost 7 bases, with 23 bases spanning the gap. CDR3 in DNA: TGTGCCAGCAGCCCGGGGCCCGCAGGGGATAAACCTGGCTACACCTTC. Its translation: CASSPGPAGDKPGYTF.

The rearrangement uses TRBV4-1 and TRBJ1-2; D not resolved. V was pared by 0 bases and J by 3 bases, with 11 bases between. This CDR3 is 15 amino acids long. Per the germline V gene, CDR1 is MGHRA and CDR2 is YSYEKL. The CDR3, as DNA: TGCGCCAGCAGCCAAGAAGGTCCGGACTACTATGGCTACACCTTC. Amino acid sequence: CASSQEGPDYYGYTF.

V and J are TRBV5-1 and TRBJ2-5; 9 bases map to TRBD1. The CDR3 runs 14 residues. Germline lookup yields CDR1 SGHRS and CDR2 YFSETQ. V was pared by 2 bases and J by 11 bases, with 10 bases of the junction left unmatched. The CDR3 is CASSFRDREPEQYF. The CDR3 nucleotides are TGCGCCAGCAGCTTCCGGGACAGGGAGCCGGAGCAGTACTTC.

The V call is TRBV27, the J call TRBJ2-7, with 7 bases matching TRBD1. Looked up from germline, CDR1 is MNHEY and CDR2 is SMNVEV (reference sequence). CDR3 length: 15 amino acids. Trimming cost V 6 bases and J 0 bases; bases outside gene matches: 8. The CDR3 DNA reads as TGTGCCAGCAGCGGAAAAGGGGGCCCCTCCTACGAGCAGTACTTC. This codes for CASSGKGGPSYEQYF.

This chain connects TRBV30 to TRBJ2-5, with D maybe TRBD2 (6 bases). The germline V gene encodes CDR1 GTSNPN and CDR2 SVGIG (reference sequence). Trimming shortened V by 5 bases and J by 5 bases, and 6 bases separated the two germline ends. The CDR3 extends over 10 amino acids. The CDR3 protein is CAWAGETQYF. In nucleotides, the CDR3 is TGTGCCTGGGCGGGGGAGACCCAGTACTTC.

The V and J genes are TRBV7-2 and TRBJ2-7; TRBD2 matches 7 bases. J gave up 2 bases and V 2 bases, and 3 bases lay outside the gene matches. Germline loops: CDR1 SGHTA, CDR2 FQGNSA. This CDR3 is 14 amino acids long. This chain's CDR3 is CASSLKAGTYEQYF. The CDR3, as DNA: TGTGCCAGCAGCTTAAAAGCGGGGACCTACGAGCAGTACTTC.

The chain joins TRBV5-4 to TRBJ2-3, with a possible D match to TRBD1 (6 bases). In germline, CDR1 is SGHNT, CDR2 YYREEE (reference sequence). V was pared by 4 bases and J by 2 bases, with 17 bases between. The CDR3 sequence is 16 residues long. CDR3 nucleotide sequence: TGTGCCAGCAGCAACGGACAGCGGAGCACCACAGATACGCAGTATTTT. It codes for CASSNGQRSTTDTQYF.

This chain joins TRBV9 and TRBJ2-5; perhaps TRBD2 as D (6 bases). The J call is in doubt because the DNA end fits TRBJ2-7 better. The CDR3 has 15 amino acids. CDR1 is SGDLS and CDR2 is YYNGEE in the germline V gene. Here the CDR3 reads CASSVADGRGYEQYF. In nucleotides, the CDR3 is TGTGCCAGCAGCGTAGCGGACGGGAGAGGCTACGAGCAGTACTTC.

This chain joins TRBV7-9 and TRBJ2-3; possibly TRBD1 for D (5 bases). CDR1 and CDR2 from the germline V gene are SEHNR and FQNEAQ (reference sequence). V was cut by 5 bases and J by 0 bases, with 12 bases left in between. This CDR3 has 15 residues. The CDR3 coding sequence is TGTGCCAGCAGCCAGACAGCACCTAGCACAGATACGCAGTATTTT. It translates to CASSQTAPSTDTQYF.

The chain links TRBV9 to TRBJ2-1; 9 bases align to TRBD2. This CDR3 has 15 residues. Germline CDR1 SGDLS, CDR2 YYNGEE. The J segment lost 5 bases and the V segment lost 3 bases, leaving 6 bases of the junction unmatched. As DNA, the CDR3 is TGTGCCAGCAGCGCAAGCGGGGGGCGGAACAATGAGCAGTTCTTC. As protein: CASSASGGRNNEQFF.

The chain has TRBV27 and TRBJ2-3, with D possibly TRBD1 on 6 matching bases. Trimming pared 3 bases from V and 0 bases from J, leaving 16 bases between. This CDR3 has 17 residues. Looked up from germline, CDR1 is MNHEY and CDR2 is SMNVEV (reference sequence). CDR3: CASSFQGRLPSTDTQYF. CDR3 nucleotides: TGTGCCAGCAGTTTTCAGGGGCGGTTACCTAGCACAGATACGCAGTATTTT.

Here the CDR3 DNA reads TGTGCCAGTAGTATAGACGAGAGCCCTAACACTGAAGCTTTCTTT. Its protein is CASSIDESPNTEAFF. This chain uses TRBV19 with TRBJ1-1; D is unclear. This CDR3 is 15 amino acids long. The V gene lost 0 bases and the J gene lost 2 bases, with 10 bases spanning the gap. Germline loops: CDR1 LNHDA, CDR2 SQIVND (reference sequence). The full variable domain, in which reference TRBV19 and TRBJ1-1 provide the parts outside the CDR3, is DGGITQSPKYLFRKEGQNVTLSCEQNLNHDAMYWYRQDPGQGLRLIYYSQIVNDFQKGDIAEGYSVSREKKESFPLTVTSAQKNPTAFYLCASSIDESPNTEAFFGQGTRLTVV.

V gene TRBV6-1 combines with J gene TRBJ2-3; 8 bases are shared with TRBD1. Germline CDR1 reads MNHNS; CDR2 reads SASEGT. J was trimmed by 3 bases and V by 2 bases; bases with no gene match: 7. This CDR3 contains 16 residues. The CDR3 is CASSEMTGAQTDTQYF. The CDR3 region has the DNA TGTGCCAGCAGTGAAATGACAGGGGCTCAAACAGATACGCAGTATTTT.

V and J are TRBV18 and TRBJ1-1; a weak D match, TRBD1 (5 bases). Germline values: CDR1 KGHSH, CDR2 LQKENI. Trimming left V 6 bases short and J 6 bases short, with 17 bases between. The CDR3 sequence is 14 residues long. The CDR3: CASSKSGTGAEAFF. The CDR3 coding sequence is TGTGCCAGCTCGAAGAGCGGGACGGGGGCTGAAGCTTTCTTT.

V is TRBV5-1 and J is TRBJ2-7; 8 positions match TRBD1. This CDR3 region has 14 residues. CDR1 is SGHRS, CDR2 YFSETQ, per germline. V was pared by 2 bases and J by 5 bases, with 6 bases of the junction left unmatched. The CDR3 reads CASSFGDRGNEQYF. CDR3 sequence (DNA): TGCGCCAGCAGCTTCGGTGACAGGGGTAACGAGCAGTACTTC.